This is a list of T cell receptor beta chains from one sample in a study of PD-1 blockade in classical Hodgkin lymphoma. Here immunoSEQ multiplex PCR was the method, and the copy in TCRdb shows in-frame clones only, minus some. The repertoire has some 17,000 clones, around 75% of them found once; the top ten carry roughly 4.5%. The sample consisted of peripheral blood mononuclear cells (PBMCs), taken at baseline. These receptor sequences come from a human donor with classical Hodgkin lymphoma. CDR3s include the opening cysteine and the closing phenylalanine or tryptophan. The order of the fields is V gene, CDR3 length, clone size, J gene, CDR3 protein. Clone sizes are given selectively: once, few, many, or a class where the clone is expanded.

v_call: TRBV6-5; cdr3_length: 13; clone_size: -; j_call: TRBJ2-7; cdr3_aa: CASQRTGGYEQYF
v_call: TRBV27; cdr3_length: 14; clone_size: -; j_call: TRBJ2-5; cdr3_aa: CASSFAGAQETQYF
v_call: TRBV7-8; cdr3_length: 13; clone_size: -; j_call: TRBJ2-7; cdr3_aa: CASRKGQVYEQYF
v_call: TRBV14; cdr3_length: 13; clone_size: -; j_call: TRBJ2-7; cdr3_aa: CASSQELTYEQYF
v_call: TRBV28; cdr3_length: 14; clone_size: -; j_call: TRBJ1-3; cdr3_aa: CASRTASSGNTIYF
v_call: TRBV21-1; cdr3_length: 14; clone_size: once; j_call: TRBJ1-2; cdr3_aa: CASLEQGARGGYTF
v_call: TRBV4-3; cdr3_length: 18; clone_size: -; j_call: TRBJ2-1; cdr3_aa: CASSQESAGGRITNEQFF
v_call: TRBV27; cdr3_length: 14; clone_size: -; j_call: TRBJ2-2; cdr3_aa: CASLPLGTTGELFF
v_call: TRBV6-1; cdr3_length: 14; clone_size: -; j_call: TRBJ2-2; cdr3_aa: CASRKAIDTGELFF
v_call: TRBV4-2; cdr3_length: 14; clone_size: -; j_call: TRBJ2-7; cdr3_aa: CASSQDSDGYEQYF
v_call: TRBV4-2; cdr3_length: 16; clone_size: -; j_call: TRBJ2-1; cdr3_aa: CASSRQSGLYEEEQFF
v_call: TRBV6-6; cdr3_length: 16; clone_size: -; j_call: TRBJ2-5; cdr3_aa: CASSYAVGGRQETQYF
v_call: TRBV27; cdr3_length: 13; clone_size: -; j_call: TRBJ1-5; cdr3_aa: CASSLVSRQPQHF
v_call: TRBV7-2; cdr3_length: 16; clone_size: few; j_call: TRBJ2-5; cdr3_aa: CASSSRPTQGQETQYF
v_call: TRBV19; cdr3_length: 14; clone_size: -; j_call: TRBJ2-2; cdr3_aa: CASTQDRNTGELFF
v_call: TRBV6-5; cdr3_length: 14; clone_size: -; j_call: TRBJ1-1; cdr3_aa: CASSYFRDDTEAFF
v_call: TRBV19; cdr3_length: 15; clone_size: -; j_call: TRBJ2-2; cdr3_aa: CASRVEGRYTGELFF
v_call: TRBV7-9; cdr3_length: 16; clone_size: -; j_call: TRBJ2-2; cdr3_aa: CASSLGGLLNTGELFF
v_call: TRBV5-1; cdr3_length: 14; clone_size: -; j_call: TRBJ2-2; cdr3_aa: CASSLSRNTGELFF
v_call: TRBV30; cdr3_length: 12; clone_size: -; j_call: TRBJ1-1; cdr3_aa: CAWSVLSGEAFF
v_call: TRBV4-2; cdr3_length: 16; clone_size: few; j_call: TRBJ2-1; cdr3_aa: CASSPPRLPSYNEQFF
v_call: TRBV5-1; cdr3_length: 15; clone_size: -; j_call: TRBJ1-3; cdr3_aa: CASSLAGGGGNTIYF
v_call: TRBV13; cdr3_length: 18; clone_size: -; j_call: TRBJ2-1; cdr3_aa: CASSFGALAGDSRDEQFF
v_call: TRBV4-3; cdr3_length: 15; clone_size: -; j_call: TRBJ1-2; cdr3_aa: CASSPRGTGLDGYTF
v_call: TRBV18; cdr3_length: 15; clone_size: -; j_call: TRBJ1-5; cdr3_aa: CASSPSVDSNQPQHF
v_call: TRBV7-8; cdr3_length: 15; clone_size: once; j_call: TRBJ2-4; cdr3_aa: CASSPRTSGNNIQYF
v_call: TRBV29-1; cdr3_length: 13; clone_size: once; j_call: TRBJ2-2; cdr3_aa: CSVIQANTGELFF
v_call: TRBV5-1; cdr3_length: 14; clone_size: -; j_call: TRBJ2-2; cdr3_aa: CASSLSLAPGELFF
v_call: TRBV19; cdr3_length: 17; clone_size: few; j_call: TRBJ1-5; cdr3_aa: CASSLDWGSDMIQPQHF
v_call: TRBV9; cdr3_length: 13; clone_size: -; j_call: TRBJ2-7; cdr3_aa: CASSVEIESEQYF
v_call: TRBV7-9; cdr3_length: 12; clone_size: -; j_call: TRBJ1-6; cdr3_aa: CASSRAVSPLHF
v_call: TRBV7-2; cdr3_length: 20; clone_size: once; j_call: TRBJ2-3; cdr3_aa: CASSLAIGSGRTRVTDTQYF
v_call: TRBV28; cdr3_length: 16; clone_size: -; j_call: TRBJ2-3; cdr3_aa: CASRYERGGLTDTQYF
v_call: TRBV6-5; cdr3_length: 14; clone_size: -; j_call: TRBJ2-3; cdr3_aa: CASSQLAGEDTQYF
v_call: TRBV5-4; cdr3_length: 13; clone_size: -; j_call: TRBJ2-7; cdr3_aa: CASSFGRSYEQYF
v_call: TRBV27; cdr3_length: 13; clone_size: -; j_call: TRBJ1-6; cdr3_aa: CASSSSGWGALHF
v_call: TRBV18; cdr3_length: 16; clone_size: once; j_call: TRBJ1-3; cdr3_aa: CASSPPGVFSGNTIYF
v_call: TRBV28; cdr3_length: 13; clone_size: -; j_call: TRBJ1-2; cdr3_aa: CASSREVSYGYTF
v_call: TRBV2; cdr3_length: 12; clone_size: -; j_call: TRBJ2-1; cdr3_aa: CASWTGGFEQFF
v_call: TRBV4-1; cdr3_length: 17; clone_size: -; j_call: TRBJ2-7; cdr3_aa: CASSQDWPGGPLYEQYF
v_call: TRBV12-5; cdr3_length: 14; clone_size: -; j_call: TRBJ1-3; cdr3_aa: CASGLEGGGNTIYF